This is a list of T cell receptor beta chains from one sample in a study of shared clonotypes between healthy human individuals. Assay used: immunoSEQ multiplex PCR; TCRdb lists only in-frame clones, some missing. The table records about a million clones, around 74% of them present only once. The specimen was memory CD4+ T cells sorted from blood. These receptors were collected from a man between 18 and 29 years old in good health. CDR3s include the opening cysteine and the closing phenylalanine or tryptophan. The D gene is left open where the match is weak. Clone size is given for some rows only: seen once, a few or many times, or a class if the clone is expanded.

cdr3_nt,cdr3_aa,j_call,d_call,v_call,clone_size
TGTGCCAGCAAAACAGGGGGCAGCGGCTACACCTTC,CASKTGGSGYTF,TRBJ1-2,TRBD1,TRBV5-6,once
TGTGCCAGCAGGGGACAGAATAATTATGGCTACACCTTC,CASRGQNNYGYTF,TRBJ1-2,TRBD1,TRBV6-1,.
TGTGCCAGCAGGATAGGGGGTGAAGGCGGGAAGGGTACGCAGTATTTT,CASRIGGEGGKGTQYF,TRBJ2-3,.,TRBV7-2,.
TGTGCCAGCAGCTTGGGGTCTGGCGTGTGGAATCAGCCCCAGCATTTT,CASSLGSGVWNQPQHF,TRBJ1-5,.,TRBV5-8,.
TGTGCCAGTAGCGACCGACGGATGAGTGAGCAGTTCTTC,CASSDRRMSEQFF,TRBJ2-1,.,TRBV7-2,once
TGTGCCAGCAGCCTGGACAGGGATGAAAAACTGTTTTTT,CASSLDRDEKLFF,TRBJ1-4,TRBD1,TRBV7-2,once
TGTGCCAGCAGCGTAGGGCCCAGCGCGGGAGAAATCCGGCAGTACTTC,CASSVGPSAGEIRQYF,TRBJ2-7,TRBD2,TRBV9,.
TGTGCCAGCAGCCCCACAGGGGATTCGGACACTGAAGCTTTCTTT,CASSPTGDSDTEAFF,TRBJ1-1,TRBD1,TRBV5-5,.
TGTGCCAGCAGCCCCCAGGGGGTGAAGTCCTACAATGAGCAGTTCTTC,CASSPQGVKSYNEQFF,TRBJ2-1,TRBD1,TRBV25-1,.
TGTGCCTGGAGTGTTGGGGGGAATCAGCCCCAGCATTTT,CAWSVGGNQPQHF,TRBJ1-5,.,TRBV30,.
TGTGCCAGCAGCGTAAGCGGCAGTGGGTCGGAGACCCAGTACTTC,CASSVSGSGSETQYF,TRBJ2-5,.,TRBV9,.
TGTGCCATCATAGGGGGCGCGGTTTACGATGAGCAGTTCTTC,CAIIGGAVYDEQFF,TRBJ2-1,TRBD1,TRBV10-3,.
TGTGCCTGGAGTGAACAGGGGGCTGGGGCCAACGTCCTGACTTTC,CAWSEQGAGANVLTF,TRBJ2-6,TRBD1,TRBV30,.
TGTGCCAGCAGCACAGGGGGGCCCCCCTACAATGAGCAGTTCTTC,CASSTGGPPYNEQFF,TRBJ2-1,TRBD1,TRBV6-5,.
TGCGCCAGCAGCCAAGAAAGGAGCGCCCAGACCCAGTACTTC,CASSQERSAQTQYF,TRBJ2-5,.,TRBV4-3,.
TGTGCCAGCAGAAGGGGTTGGAACACTGAAGCTTTCTTT,CASRRGWNTEAFF,TRBJ1-1,.,TRBV6-6,.
TGTGCCAGCACCCAAATGAGCTCTGGAAACACCATATATTTT,CASTQMSSGNTIYF,TRBJ1-3,.,TRBV6-6,few
TGTGCCAGCAGACAGGGGCCGTACGAGCAGTACTTC,CASRQGPYEQYF,TRBJ2-7,TRBD1,TRBV6-5,.
TGTGCCAGCAGCCCCACGAGGAATCAGCCCCAGCATTTT,CASSPTRNQPQHF,TRBJ1-5,.,TRBV7-6,.
TGTGCCAGCCGCCGGGACAGGGGGTACGAGCAGTACTTC,CASRRDRGYEQYF,TRBJ2-7,TRBD1,TRBV5-4,.
TGTGCCAGCAGCTGGGGGAGGTCTGAGGCTTTCTTT,CASSWGRSEAFF,TRBJ1-1,.,TRBV7-2,.
TGTGCCAGCAGACAGGGTTACGAGCAGTACTTC,CASRQGYEQYF,TRBJ2-7,.,TRBV6-5,few
TGTGCAAGTCGCTTAGGGTCGCCTAGCGGGATGACCGGGGAGCTGTTTTTT,CASRLGSPSGMTGELFF,TRBJ2-2,.,TRBV12-2,once
TGTGCCAGCAGTTCCCAACGGGACAGGCCTGAAACGCAGTATTTT,CASSSQRDRPETQYF,TRBJ2-3,TRBD1,TRBV28,.
TGTGCCAGTTCCGGACAGAGGAACACTGAAGCTTTCTTT,CASSGQRNTEAFF,TRBJ1-1,.,TRBV27,few
TGTGCCAGCAGTTACTCCGAGGGTCGGGAGACCCAGTACTTC,CASSYSEGRETQYF,TRBJ2-5,.,TRBV6-5,.
TGTGCCAGCAGCCCGGCGGGACAGCCAAGAGATACGCAGTATTTT,CASSPAGQPRDTQYF,TRBJ2-3,.,TRBV9,.
TGTGCCAGCAGCTCCGGGAGGGTCGGCACAGATACGCAGTATTTT,CASSSGRVGTDTQYF,TRBJ2-3,TRBD2,TRBV11-2,.
TGTGCCAGCAGCCCACAGGGGGCAGGCCAAGAGACCCAGTACTTC,CASSPQGAGQETQYF,TRBJ2-5,TRBD1,TRBV7-2,.
TGTGCCAGCATAACCCGACAGACCGGGGGGTATGAGCAGTTCTTC,CASITRQTGGYEQFF,TRBJ2-1,TRBD2,TRBV6-1,.
TGTGCCAGCAGCTTAGATAAGATCTACAATGAGCAGTTCTTC,CASSLDKIYNEQFF,TRBJ2-1,.,TRBV11-2,few
TGTGCCAGCAGCTTGGGCCGGACAGGTTTCTACGAGCAGTACTTC,CASSLGRTGFYEQYF,TRBJ2-7,TRBD1,TRBV5-4,.
TGTGCCAGCAGAGAAGCGGGAACCCACAATGAGCAGTTCTTC,CASREAGTHNEQFF,TRBJ2-1,TRBD2,TRBV6-1,.